The rows below give T cell receptor beta chains drawn from one sample of a study of technical replicates of blood from several donors. The data were produced by immunoSEQ multiplex PCR, yet TCRdb's version contains in-frame clones alone and is incomplete. The table has 15,000 to 20,000 clones, just under 90% seen once. Source material: PBMCs. These receptors all stem from a human donor in good health. Both conserved end residues are part of each CDR3. Each record gives: J gene, V gene, clone size, D gene, CDR3 DNA, CDR3 protein. D genes are given only for firm matches. The size of a clone is reported for some rows only, either as once, few or many, or as a class for expanded clones.

>TRBJ2-7|TRBV28|.|TRBD1
TGTGCCAGCAGCAGGACAGGAACCCCCCACGAGCAGTACTTC
CASSRTGTPHEQYF
>TRBJ2-5|TRBV7-6|.|.
TGTGCCAGCAGCTCCGGGGGGCACCAAGAGACCCAGTACTTC
CASSSGGHQETQYF
>TRBJ1-5|TRBV7-2|.|.
TGTGCCAGCAGCTTAGCGGGGGCTAGCAATCAGCCCCAGCATTTT
CASSLAGASNQPQHF
>TRBJ1-1|TRBV19|.|.
TGTGCCAGTAGTCCCGGGAAACACGATAGCGCTGCCCGCACTGAAGCTTTCTTT
CASSPGKHDSAARTEAFF
>TRBJ2-1|TRBV4-2|.|.
TGTGCCAGCAGCCCTAGGCGGGACGACAATGAGCAGTTCTTC
CASSPRRDDNEQFF
>TRBJ2-2|TRBV4-2|.|.
TGTGCCAGCAGCCCCCCCGGGGTGGGAACGAACACCGGGGAGCTGTTTTTT
CASSPPGVGTNTGELFF
>TRBJ1-2|TRBV4-1|once|TRBD1
TGCGCCAGCAGCCAAGATCAGGGACAGGACTATGGCTACACCTTC
CASSQDQGQDYGYTF
>TRBJ2-7|TRBV7-9|.|TRBD2
TGTGCCAGCAGCCTAGGGACTAGCGGGAGCTACGAGCAGTACTTC
CASSLGTSGSYEQYF
>TRBJ2-1|TRBV4-1|.|TRBD2
TGCGCCAGCAGCCAAGAAGGACTAGCGGACTACAATGAGCAGTTCTTC
CASSQEGLADYNEQFF
>TRBJ2-1|TRBV28|.|TRBD2
TGTGCCAGCAGTTTGCCTAGCGGGAGATACAATGAGCAGTTCTTC
CASSLPSGRYNEQFF
>TRBJ2-1|TRBV30|.|TRBD2
TGTGCCTGGAGTGGGACTAGCGGGGCTAATGAGCAGTTCTTC
CAWSGTSGANEQFF
>TRBJ1-1|TRBV5-1|few|.
TGCGCCAGCAGCTTGGCGGGGGGGACCATGAACACTGAAGCTTTCTTT
CASSLAGGTMNTEAFF
>TRBJ1-4|TRBV29-1|once|.
TGCAGCGTTGGGACCCTCCCGGCGGGAAAACTGTTTTTT
CSVGTLPAGKLFF
>TRBJ2-7|TRBV28|.|TRBD2
TGTGCCAGCAGTTTGTTACTAGCGGGAGGGCTGTACGAGCAGTACTTC
CASSLLLAGGLYEQYF
>TRBJ1-5|TRBV7-9|few|.
TGTGCCAGCCAAAAAAGCCTTAATCAGCCCCAGCATTTT
CASQKSLNQPQHF
>TRBJ2-3|TRBV7-9|.|TRBD2
TGTGCCAGCAGTAAAGGAGCGGGAGGTTTGGCAGATACGCAGTATTTT
CASSKGAGGLADTQYF
>TRBJ2-1|TRBV29-1|.|TRBD2
TGCAGCGTTGAAGACAGCGGGAAAGTGAGAGAGCAGTTCTTC
CSVEDSGKVREQFF
>TRBJ1-5|TRBV5-8|.|.
TGTGCCAGCAGTCCGGGGGAGTATAGCAATCAGCCCCAGCATTTT
CASSPGEYSNQPQHF
>TRBJ1-4|TRBV30|.|.
TGTGCCTGGGCATGGGGCACCTCAACTAATGAAAAACTGTTTTTT
CAWAWGTSTNEKLFF
>TRBJ2-7|TRBV5-1|.|TRBD2
TGCGCCAGCAGCTTGGAGGGGACTACCCCCTACGAGCAGTACTTC
CASSLEGTTPYEQYF
>TRBJ2-1|TRBV25-1|.|.
TGTGCCAGCAGTAGCCTGAATGAGCAGTTCTTC
CASSSLNEQFF
>TRBJ2-1|TRBV19|.|TRBD2
TGTGCCAGTTCATCCGGGACTAGCGGTTACAATGAGCAGTTCTTC
CASSSGTSGYNEQFF
>TRBJ2-2|TRBV2|.|TRBD1
TGTGCCAGCAGTATACAGGGGGCCCCCGGGGAGCTGTTTTTT
CASSIQGAPGELFF
>TRBJ2-2|TRBV7-9|few|TRBD2
TGTGCCAGCAGCAATCTAGCGGTCAACACCGGGGAGCTGTTTTTT
CASSNLAVNTGELFF
>TRBJ2-7|TRBV5-1|.|TRBD1
TGCGCCAGCAGTTACCAACAGGGGTCGGGTGAGCAGTACTTC
CASSYQQGSGEQYF
>TRBJ2-7|TRBV6-4|.|.
TGTGCCAGCGCGCGGGACAGTTTCTACGAGCAGTACTTC
CASARDSFYEQYF
>TRBJ1-5|TRBV2|.|.
TGTGCCAGCAGTGCGACAGGTTGGGATCAGCCCCAGCATTTT
CASSATGWDQPQHF
>TRBJ2-7|TRBV2|.|.
TGTGCCAGCAGTGAATTGGGCAGGCAATCCGAGCAGTACTTC
CASSELGRQSEQYF
>TRBJ1-1|TRBV7-9|.|.
TGTGCCAGCAGCCTAACCAGGGTTAGGAACACTGAAGCTTTCTTT
CASSLTRVRNTEAFF
>TRBJ2-7|TRBV11-3|.|.
TGTGCCAGCAGCTTAGGCGGGATAAGGTCCTACGAGCAGTACTTC
CASSLGGIRSYEQYF
>TRBJ2-1|TRBV6-5|.|TRBD2
TGTGCCAGCAGCCGGACTAGCGGAACCCTCAATGAGCAGTTCTTC
CASSRTSGTLNEQFF
>TRBJ1-5|TRBV4-2|.|.
TGTGCCAGCAGCCAAGAAAGGGGGAGAGGGCAGCCCCAGCATTTT
CASSQERGRGQPQHF
>TRBJ1-2|TRBV28|.|.
TGTGCCAGCAGTTTAATGGACACAGGGAAAGACTACACCTTC
CASSLMDTGKDYTF
>TRBJ2-5|TRBV27|.|TRBD2
TGTGCCAGCTGGGGGACTACCCAAGAGACCCAGTACTTC
CASWGTTQETQYF
>TRBJ1-6|TRBV6-1|.|TRBD1
TGTGCCAGCAGTGCCCCAGGGGGCCTAAATAATTCACCCCTCCACTTT
CASSAPGGLNNSPLHF
>TRBJ1-3|TRBV5-1|.|TRBD1
TGCGCCAGCAGCTTCGGTGGCAGGGGGGACTCTGGAAACACCATATATTTT
CASSFGGRGDSGNTIYF
>TRBJ2-7|TRBV6-1|.|.
TGTGCCAGCAGTGAAGAAGAGGGTGGCTCCTACGAGCAGTACTTC
CASSEEEGGSYEQYF
>TRBJ2-7|TRBV5-8|.|.
TGTGCCCCCTCCCGGGGGGCGGGTACCTACGAGCAGTACTTC
CAPSRGAGTYEQYF
>TRBJ2-7|TRBV19|.|.
TGTGCCAGTAGTACGAGTACTCTCTACGAGCAGTACTTC
CASSTSTLYEQYF
>TRBJ1-1|TRBV2|.|TRBD1
TGTGCCAGCAGTGACGGAGTTACCAGGGGGACTGAAGCTTTCTTT
CASSDGVTRGTEAFF
>TRBJ1-2|TRBV10-2|.|.
TGCGCCAGCACACTGGGGGGTTCTAACTATGGCTACACCTTC
CASTLGGSNYGYTF
>TRBJ2-7|TRBV15|.|TRBD2
TGTGCCACCAGCAGAGATCTTAGTGTAGCGGGGGGCTACGAGCAGTACTTC
CATSRDLSVAGGYEQYF
>TRBJ2-1|TRBV5-6|.|.
TGTGCCAGCAGCTTCCTGGGCGCAGGGGGGCTTGAGCAGTTCTTC
CASSFLGAGGLEQFF
>TRBJ2-7|TRBV7-6|.|TRBD2
TGTGCCAGCAGCTTGGGCTTAGCGGGAGGCGAGCAGTACTTC
CASSLGLAGGEQYF
>TRBJ2-3|TRBV23-1|.|.
TGCGCCAGCAGTCAATCAGTCGGGGTCTACAGCACAGATACGCAGTATTTT
CASSQSVGVYSTDTQYF
>TRBJ2-7|TRBV2|.|.
TGTGCCAGCAGTGCGGACAGACTCGCGGTTGCCTACGAGCAGTACTTC
CASSADRLAVAYEQYF
>TRBJ2-1|TRBV6-1|.|.
TGTGCCAGCAGTGAAATTCAGGGAAGCACCAATGAGCAGTTCTTC
CASSEIQGSTNEQFF